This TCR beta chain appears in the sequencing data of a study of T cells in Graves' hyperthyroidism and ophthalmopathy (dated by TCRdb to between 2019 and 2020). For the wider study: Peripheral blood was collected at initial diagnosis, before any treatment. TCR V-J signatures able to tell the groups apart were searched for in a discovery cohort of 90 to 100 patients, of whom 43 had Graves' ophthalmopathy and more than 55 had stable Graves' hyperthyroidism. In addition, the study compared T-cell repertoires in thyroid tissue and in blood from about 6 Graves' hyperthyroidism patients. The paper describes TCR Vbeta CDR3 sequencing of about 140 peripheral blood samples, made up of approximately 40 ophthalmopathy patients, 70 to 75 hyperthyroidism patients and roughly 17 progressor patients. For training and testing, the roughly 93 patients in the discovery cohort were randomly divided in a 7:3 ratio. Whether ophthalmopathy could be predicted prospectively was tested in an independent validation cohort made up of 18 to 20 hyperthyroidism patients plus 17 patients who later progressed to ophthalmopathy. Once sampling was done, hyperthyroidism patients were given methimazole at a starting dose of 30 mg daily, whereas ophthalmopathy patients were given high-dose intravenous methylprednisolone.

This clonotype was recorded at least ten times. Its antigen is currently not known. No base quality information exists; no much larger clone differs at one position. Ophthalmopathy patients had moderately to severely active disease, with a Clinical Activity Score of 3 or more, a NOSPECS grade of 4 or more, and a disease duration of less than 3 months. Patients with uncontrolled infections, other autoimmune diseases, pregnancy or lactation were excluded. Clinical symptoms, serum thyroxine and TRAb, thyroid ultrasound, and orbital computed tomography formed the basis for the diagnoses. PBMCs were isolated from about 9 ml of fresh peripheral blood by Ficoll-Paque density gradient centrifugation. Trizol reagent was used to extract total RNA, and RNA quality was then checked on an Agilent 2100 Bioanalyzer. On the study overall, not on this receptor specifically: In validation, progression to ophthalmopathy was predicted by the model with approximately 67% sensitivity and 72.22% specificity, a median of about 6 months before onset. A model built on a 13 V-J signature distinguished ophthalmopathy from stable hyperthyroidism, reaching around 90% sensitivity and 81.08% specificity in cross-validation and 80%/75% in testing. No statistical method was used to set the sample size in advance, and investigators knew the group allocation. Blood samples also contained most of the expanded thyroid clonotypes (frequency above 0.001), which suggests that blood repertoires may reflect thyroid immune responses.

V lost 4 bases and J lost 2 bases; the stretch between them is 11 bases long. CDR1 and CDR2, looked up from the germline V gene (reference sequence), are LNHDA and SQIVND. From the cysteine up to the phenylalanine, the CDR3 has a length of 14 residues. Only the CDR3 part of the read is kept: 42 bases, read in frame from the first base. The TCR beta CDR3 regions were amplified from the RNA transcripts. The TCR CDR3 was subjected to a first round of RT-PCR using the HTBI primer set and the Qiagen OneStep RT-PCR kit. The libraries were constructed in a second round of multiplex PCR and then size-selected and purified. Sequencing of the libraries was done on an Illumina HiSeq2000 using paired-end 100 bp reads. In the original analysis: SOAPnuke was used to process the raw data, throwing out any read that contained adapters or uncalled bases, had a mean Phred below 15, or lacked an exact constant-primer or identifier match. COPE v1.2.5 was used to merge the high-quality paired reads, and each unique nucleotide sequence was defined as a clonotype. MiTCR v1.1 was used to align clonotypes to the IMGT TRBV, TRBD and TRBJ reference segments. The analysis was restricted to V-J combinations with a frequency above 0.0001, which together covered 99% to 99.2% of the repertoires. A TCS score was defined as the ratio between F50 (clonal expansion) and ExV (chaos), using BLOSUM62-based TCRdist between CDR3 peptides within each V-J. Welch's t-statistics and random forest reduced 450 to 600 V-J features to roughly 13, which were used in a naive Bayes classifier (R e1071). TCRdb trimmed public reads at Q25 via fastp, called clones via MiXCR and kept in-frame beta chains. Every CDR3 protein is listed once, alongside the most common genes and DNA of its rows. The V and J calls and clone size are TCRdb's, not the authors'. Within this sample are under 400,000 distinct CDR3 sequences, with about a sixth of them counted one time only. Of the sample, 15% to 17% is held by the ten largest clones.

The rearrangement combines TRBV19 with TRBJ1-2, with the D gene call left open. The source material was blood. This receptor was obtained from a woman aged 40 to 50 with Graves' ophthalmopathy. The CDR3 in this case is CASSNPGDNYGYTF. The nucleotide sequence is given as TGTGCCAGTAGTAATCCGGGAGACAACTATGGCTACACCTTC.